Listed below are T cell receptor beta chains from one sample, sequenced in a study of tumor and adjacent non-tumor tissue in lung cancer. Via MiXCR, TCRdb re-called the multiplex PCR reads, giving one row per CDR3 protein. The top ten hold roughly 14% of the sample, which has more than 85,000 distinct CDR3 sequences, around three fifths seen once. The sample comprised lung tumor tissue. These receptors all stem from an older man with non-small cell lung cancer. CDR3s leave out the opening cysteine and the closing phenylalanine or tryptophan.

CDR3: ASNAEDSSGANVPT; J: TRBJ2-6; V: TRBV6-1
CDR3: ASAPHGDTQY; J: TRBJ2-3; V: TRBV28
CDR3: ASSLVRQGGETQY; J: TRBJ2-5; V: TRBV12-3/TRBV12-4
CDR3: GASRDRVINTIY; J: TRBJ1-3; V: TRBV20-1
CDR3: ASSLYIGSTYGQY; J: TRBJ2-7; V: TRBV28
CDR3: ASSLGWGDTQY; J: TRBJ2-3; V: TRBV12-3/TRBV12-4
CDR3: VSSSKTSGEQF; J: TRBJ2-1; V: TRBV11-2
CDR3: SARATVQDIQY; J: TRBJ2-5; V: TRBV20-1
CDR3: ASCDPGTGNQPQH; J: TRBJ1-5; V: TRBV28
CDR3: ASTSKSGYEYY; J: TRBJ2-7; V: TRBV6-6
CDR3: ASSEGTVGYDEKY; J: TRBJ2-7; V: TRBV4-1
CDR3: GSRPKAGEETQY; J: TRBJ2-5; V: TRBV12-3/TRBV12-4
CDR3: AWVSVGARQF; J: TRBJ2-1; V: TRBV30
CDR3: ASLGGRETQY; J: TRBJ2-5; V: TRBV6-6
CDR3: ASSPRQAKGTQY; J: TRBJ2-5; V: TRBV11-2
CDR3: SHAASPSSYNEQF; J: TRBJ2-1; V: TRBV29-1
CDR3: ASSFKAGGPGETQY; J: TRBJ2-5; V: TRBV28
CDR3: ANSGTGAIGGLF; J: TRBJ2-2; V: TRBV6-6
CDR3: ASSRDTQGGNEQF; J: TRBJ2-1; V: TRBV11-2
CDR3: ARSWDKNSPLH; J: TRBJ1-6; V: TRBV6-2/TRBV6-3
CDR3: AGIPRTRVDEQF; J: TRBJ2-1; V: TRBV11-1
CDR3: ASSRSGTKMNTEVF; J: TRBJ1-1; V: TRBV11-3
CDR3: ASSVGLAGVETQY; J: TRBJ2-5; V: TRBV9
CDR3: ASSLGLANSYEQY; J: TRBJ2-7; V: TRBV11-1
CDR3: ASSLEGAEGNQPQH; J: TRBJ1-5; V: TRBV7-8
CDR3: ASSFGQGVTEAF; J: TRBJ1-1; V: TRBV7-8
CDR3: SARDHLYEQY; J: TRBJ2-7; V: TRBV29-1
CDR3: ASSLGGTMAYEQY; J: TRBJ2-7; V: TRBV5-1
CDR3: SALESSGGANEQF; J: TRBJ2-1; V: TRBV20-1
CDR3: ASSARGVQY; J: TRBJ2-7; V: TRBV7-6
CDR3: ASSPSGTDNQPQH; J: TRBJ1-5; V: TRBV18
CDR3: ASNLRTGSYEQY; J: TRBJ2-7; V: TRBV11-2
CDR3: SVGRQQVTQY; J: TRBJ2-5; V: TRBV29-1
CDR3: ASSPKGLAGTQPGELF; J: TRBJ2-2; V: TRBV5-5
CDR3: ASRDTDIQY; J: TRBJ2-3; V: TRBV6-5
CDR3: ASSPRRAETQY; J: TRBJ2-5; V: TRBV11-2
CDR3: ASSVAGPGNHNKQF; J: TRBJ2-1; V: TRBV11-2
CDR3: ASSVNLGTIGTDTQY; J: TRBJ2-3; V: TRBV6-1
CDR3: ASSLGLAGSDTQY; J: TRBJ2-3; V: TRBV6-1
CDR3: ASSLAGTPGEQY; J: TRBJ2-7; V: TRBV7-9
CDR3: DINPTGSYEQY; J: TRBJ2-7; V: TRBV11-2
CDR3: TSVLRTGEAF; J: TRBJ1-1; V: TRBV11-2
CDR3: ASSLNSGNSKKIQY; J: TRBJ2-4; V: TRBV11-3
CDR3: SARDLAGGDYNEQF; J: TRBJ2-1; V: TRBV20-1
CDR3: ASSRQAGGPRDMQY; J: TRBJ2-3; V: TRBV4-1
CDR3: ASRLGWGERGSNDQPQH; J: TRBJ1-5; V: TRBV11-2
CDR3: ASSTMQLASGRRNEQF; J: TRBJ2-1; V: TRBV11-1
CDR3: SARLGTANTDTQY; J: TRBJ2-3; V: TRBV20-1
CDR3: ASSDRRAKDIQY; J: TRBJ2-4; V: TRBV14
CDR3: ASRVGTGSLNEQC; J: TRBJ2-7; V: TRBV10-2
CDR3: ASSFWDSYDEQF; J: TRBJ2-1; V: TRBV5-5
CDR3: ASSRRTGAVRELF; J: TRBJ2-2; V: TRBV28
CDR3: ASSYSVVINTEAF; J: TRBJ1-1; V: TRBV6-5
CDR3: ASRPRTQSYEQY; J: TRBJ2-7; V: TRBV6-1